Listed here are 22 T cell receptor beta chains from one sample, sequenced in a study of human T cells and chemical hapten exposure. Noted time point: pre-sensitization, week 0. Treatment specified: therapeutic diphenylcyclopropenone sensitization with weekly scalp DPC. TCRdb itself ran the RACE reads through MiXCR, one entry per CDR3 protein. The sample records roughly 100,000 distinct CDR3 sequences, roughly an eighth being singletons. Specimen: whole blood, collected in connection with sensitization to the hapten diphenylcyclopropenone (DPC). Receptors originate from a woman in her forties or fifties with alopecia areata. Some clones in this sample may be carry-over from other donors' samples.

The rearrangement uses TRBV6-6 and TRBJ2-7; 9 nucleotides align to TRBD1. CDR3 size: 15 residues. From germline, CDR1 is MNHNY and CDR2 SVGAGI (reference sequence). The V and J ends lost 0 bases and 3 bases, in that order; junction bases with no gene match: 3. The CDR3 DNA is TGTGCCAGCAGTTACTCCCCGGGACAGGGCTACGAGCAGTACTTC. Amino acid sequence: CASSYSPGQGYEQYF.

This chain connects TRBV28 to TRBJ1-2; 7 nucleotides align to TRBD1. Germline CDR1 is MDHEN and CDR2 is SYDVKM. V lost 2 bases to trimming and J lost 1 base; unmatched junction nucleotides: 4. CDR3 length equals 15 residues. The CDR3: CASSLPAGGNYGYTF. Here the CDR3 DNA reads TGTGCCAGCAGTTTACCGGCAGGGGGTAACTATGGCTACACCTTC.

The V and J genes are TRBV7-9 and TRBJ2-7; the D is unclear. Germline assignment: CDR1 SEHNR and CDR2 FQNEAQ (reference sequence). The CDR3 sequence is 11 residues long. Trimming cost V 5 bases and J 7 bases, with 9 bases left between them. CDR3 bases: TGTGCCAGCAGCCCACTACGGGAGCAGTACTTC. Its translation: CASSPLREQYF.

This clonotype was seen many times. V is TRBV5-4 and J is TRBJ2-7, with D possibly called TRBD1 or TRBD2 (6 bases each). The V and J ends lost 4 bases and 5 bases respectively, with 19 bases between them. The CDR3 is made up of 15 amino acids. CDR1 is SGHNT, CDR2 YYREEE, per germline (reference sequence). The CDR3 sequence is CASSRTGAGNHEQYF. CDR3 DNA: TGTGCCAGCAGCCGCACGGGGGCGGGCAACCACGAGCAGTACTTC.

In its sample, this clonotype was seen many times. The chain links TRBV12-3 or TRBV12-4 to TRBJ2-2; no clear D gene. This CDR3 has 15 amino acids. V was clipped by 2 bases and J by 6 bases, with 13 bases between them. CDR3 coding DNA: TGTGCCAGCAGTTTACCTGGGTACCACCCCGGGGAGCTGTTTTTT. Protein sequence: CASSLPGYHPGELFF.

At least ten counts were recorded for this clonotype. V is TRBV19 and J is TRBJ2-7; D call uncertain. This CDR3 is 16 amino acids long. Germline loops: CDR1 LNHDA, CDR2 SQIVND (reference sequence). V lost 6 bases to trimming and J lost 3 bases, with 21 bases between them. CDR3 nucleotide sequence: TGTGCCAGTAGCCCTCTCGGATCGGGTCCCTTCTACGAGCAGTACTTC. It yields the protein CASSPLGSGPFYEQYF. Using reference TRBV19 and TRBJ2-7 for the parts outside the CDR3, the full variable domain is DGGITQSPKYLFRKEGQNVTLSCEQNLNHDAMYWYRQDPGQGLRLIYYSQIVNDFQKGDIAEGYSVSREKKESFPLTVTSAQKNPTAFYLCASSPLGSGPFYEQYFGPGTRLTVT.

This clonotype was seen more than once but under ten times. This chain uses TRBV2 with TRBJ2-3; maybe TRBD1 (5 bases). The germline V gene has CDR1 SNHLY and CDR2 FYNNEI. The V and J ends lost 7 bases and 4 bases respectively, with 18 bases between them. The CDR3 loop spans 15 amino acids. The CDR3 spells CASMRPSGLADTQYF. The CDR3 nucleotides are TGTGCCAGCATGAGGCCCTCAGGGTTGGCAGATACGCAGTATTTT.

This clonotype was seen more than once but under ten times. The chain couples TRBV24-1 to TRBJ2-1, with unresolved D. The V end was cut by 4 bases, the J end by 4 bases, with 13 bases between. The germline CDR1 and CDR2 sequences are KGHDR and SFDVKD. CDR3 length: 15 amino acids. CDR3 region: CATSDPARPYNEQFF. The CDR3 DNA reads as TGTGCCACCAGTGACCCCGCCCGCCCGTACAATGAGCAGTTCTTC.

This clonotype was picked up a small number of times. The CDR3 DNA is TGTGCCACCAGTGAAACAGGGGTTGCGGAGCAGTTCTTC. It encodes CATSETGVAEQFF. This chain links TRBV24-1 with TRBJ2-1; 7 bases line up with TRBD1. Germline assignment: CDR1 KGHDR and CDR2 SFDVKD. V gave up 4 bases and J gave up 10 bases; unmatched junction bases: 6. CDR3 length: 13 amino acids.

The rearrangement uses TRBV28 and TRBJ1-4; D might be TRBD1 (6 bases). From germline, CDR1 is MDHEN and CDR2 SYDVKM. The V and J ends lost 6 bases and 7 bases respectively, with 12 bases between them. The CDR3 is 13 residues long. Written as DNA, the CDR3 is TGTGCCAGCAGCCCCGGACAGACTGAAAAACTGTTTTTT. Translated, it gives CASSPGQTEKLFF.

V gene TRBV2 combines with J gene TRBJ2-7, with 8 bases that match TRBD2. Per germline, CDR1 SNHLY and CDR2 FYNNEI. Trimming at V came to 4 bases and at J to 5 bases, leaving 4 bases not matched to a gene. The CDR3 consists of 13 residues. This CDR3 reads CASSGAGENEQYF. The CDR3 nucleotides are TGTGCCAGCAGTGGAGCGGGAGAAAACGAGCAGTACTTC. The full variable domain, in which reference TRBV2 and TRBJ2-7 provide the parts outside the CDR3, is EPEVTQTPSHQVTQMGQEVILRCVPISNHLYFYWYRQILGQKVEFLVSFYNNEISEKSEIFDDQFSVERPDGSNFTLKIRSTKLEDSAMYFCASSGAGENEQYFGPGTRLTVT.

This clonotype was recorded a few times. The chain employs TRBV29-1 and TRBJ1-1; D is possibly TRBD1 (6 bases). From germline, CDR1 is SQVTM and CDR2 ANQGSEA. V lost 6 bases and J 6 bases, leaving 11 bases between the germline ends. The CDR3 contains 11 residues. CDR3 in amino acids: CSVRQVAEAFF. CDR3 coding DNA: TGCAGCGTAAGACAGGTAGCTGAAGCTTTCTTT.

The chain links TRBV6-1 to TRBJ1-5, with D unclear. Trimming stripped 3 bases from V and 10 bases from J, with 16 bases between. This CDR3 comprises 14 residues. Germline V gene data show CDR1 as MNHNS and CDR2 as SASEGT. CDR3 protein: CASSETVPGGPQHF. As DNA, the CDR3 is TGTGCCAGCAGTGAGACGGTCCCTGGTGGACCCCAGCATTTT.

This clonotype came up a few times. V is TRBV11-2 and J is TRBJ2-7; no definite D call. The length of the CDR3 is 14 residues. V was pared by 0 bases and J by 0 bases, with 6 bases between. Germline V lookup: CDR1 SGHAT, CDR2 FQNNGV. The CDR3 region has the DNA TGTGCCAGCAGCTTAGAGGACGGCTCCTACGAGCAGTACTTC. This encodes CASSLEDGSYEQYF.

The chain combines TRBV5-6 with TRBJ2-2; D is possibly TRBD1 (6 bases). Germline V lookup: CDR1 SGHDT, CDR2 YYEEEE. V lost 2 bases, J lost 7 bases, and 15 bases lay in between. The CDR3 loop spans 15 amino acids. CDR3 sequence (DNA): TGTGCCAGCAGCTTCATTGACAGGTCTGGCGGGGAGCTGTTTTTT. Protein: CASSFIDRSGGELFF.

This sequence joins TRBV2 and TRBJ2-6; perhaps D is TRBD1 or TRBD2 (5 bases each). CDR1 and CDR2 from the germline V gene are SNHLY and FYNNEI. The V gene lost 7 bases and the J gene lost 0 bases, with 13 bases spanning the gap. This CDR3 is 16 amino acids long. CDR3 region: CASNRPGTSGANVLTF. CDR3 nucleotides: TGTGCCAGCAACCGGCCCGGGACCTCTGGGGCCAACGTCCTGACTTTC.

The chain has TRBV6-2 or TRBV6-3 and TRBJ1-1; TRBD1 might be the D (6 bases). Trimming took 8 bases from V and 2 from J, leaving 12 bases between them. CDR1 is MNHEY, CDR2 SVGEGT, per germline. This CDR3 has 13 residues. The CDR3 DNA reads TGTGCCAGCGGAACAGGGATTAACACTGAAGCTTTCTTT. This sequence encodes CASGTGINTEAFF.

This rearrangement joins TRBV11-2 to TRBJ1-4, with 9 nucleotides matching TRBD1. The CDR3 consists of 13 residues. V trimming: 8 bases; J trimming: 8 bases; junction bases outside the gene matches: 6. Germline values: CDR1 SGHAT, CDR2 FQNNGV. The CDR3 coding sequence is TGTGCCAGCGCGACAGGGGGACGAGAAAAACTGTTTTTT. Residues: CASATGGREKLFF.

The sample holds many counts of this clonotype. J is TRBJ2-1 and V is TRBV21-1; the DNA was not used to check the table's D call, TRBD1. TRBV21-1 is termed a pseudogene. The CDR3 contains 17 residues. CDR3 sequence: CASSKGSRDASYNEQFF. In DNA form, the CDR3 reads TGTGCCAGCAGCAAAGGAAGCAGGGATGCTTCCTACAATGAGCAGTTCTTC.

The CDR3 loop reads CASGPISISYNSPLHF. Written as DNA, the CDR3 is TGTGCCAGCGGGCCGATATCAATCTCCTATAATTCACCCCTCCACTTT. The chain employs TRBV6-1 and TRBJ1-6; D gene ambiguous. V lost 8 bases and J 0 bases, leaving 14 bases between the germline ends. Germline values: CDR1 MNHNS, CDR2 SASEGT. The CDR3 has 16 residues.

A few counts support this clonotype. The rearrangement links TRBV28 to TRBJ1-6; D is uncertain. Germline CDR1 is MDHEN and CDR2 is SYDVKM. The CDR3 totals 11 residues. V was pared by 6 bases and J by 9 bases, with 6 bases between. The CDR3 is CASSKSSPLHF. CDR3 nucleotide sequence: TGTGCCAGCAGCAAGTCTTCACCCCTCCACTTT.

This clonotype has a handful of counts. This chain joins TRBV27 and TRBJ2-1; 7 bases are shared with TRBD2. V shed 2 bases, J shed 10 bases, and the junction held 5 bases outside the gene matches. CDR3 size: 13 residues. CDR1 and CDR2 (germline): MNHEY, SMNVEV (reference sequence). The CDR3 DNA follows: TGTGCCAGCAGTTTAGGGGGGGTCGAAGAGCAGTTCTTC. This sequence encodes CASSLGGVEEQFF.